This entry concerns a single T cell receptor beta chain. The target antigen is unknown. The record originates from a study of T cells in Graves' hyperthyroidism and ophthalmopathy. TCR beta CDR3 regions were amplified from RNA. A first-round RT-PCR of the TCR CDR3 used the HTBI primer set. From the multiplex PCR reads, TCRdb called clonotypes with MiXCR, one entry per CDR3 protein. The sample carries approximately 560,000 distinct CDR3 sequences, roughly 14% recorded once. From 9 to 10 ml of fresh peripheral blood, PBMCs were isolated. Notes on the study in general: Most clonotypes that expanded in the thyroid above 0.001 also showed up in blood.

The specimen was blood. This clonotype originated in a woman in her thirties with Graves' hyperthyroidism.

The CDR3 nucleotides are TGTGCCACCAGCCATCGGGACGCCGTACCGGGGGAGCAGTTCTTC. This gives the protein CATSHRDAVPGEQFF. The J gene is TRBJ2-1, the V gene TRBV24-1, with D perhaps assigned TRBD1 or TRBD2 (5 bases each). Per the germline V gene, CDR1 is KGHDR and CDR2 is SFDVKD. The CDR3 spans 15 residues. Trimming took 7 bases from V and 10 from J, leaving 22 bases between them.